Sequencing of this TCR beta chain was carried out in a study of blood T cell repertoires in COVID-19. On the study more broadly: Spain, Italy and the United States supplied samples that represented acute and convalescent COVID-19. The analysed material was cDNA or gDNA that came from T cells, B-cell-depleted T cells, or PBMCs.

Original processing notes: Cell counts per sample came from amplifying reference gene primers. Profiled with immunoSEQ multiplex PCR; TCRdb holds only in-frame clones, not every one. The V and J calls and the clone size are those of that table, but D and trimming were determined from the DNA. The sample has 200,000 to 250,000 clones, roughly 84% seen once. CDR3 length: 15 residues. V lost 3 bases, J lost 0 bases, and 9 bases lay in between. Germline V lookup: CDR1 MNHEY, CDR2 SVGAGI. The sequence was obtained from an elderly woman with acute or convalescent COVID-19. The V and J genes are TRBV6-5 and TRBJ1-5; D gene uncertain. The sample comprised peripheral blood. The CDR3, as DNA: TGTGCCAGCAGTTATACGCAGTATAGCAATCAGCCCCAGCATTTT. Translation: CASSYTQYSNQPQHF.